The 24 T cell receptor beta chains below come from one sample, sequenced in a study of blood T cell repertoires in COVID-19. The repertoire was sequenced with immunoSEQ multiplex PCR; TCRdb's copy has only in-frame clones and lacks some. The sample lists 250,000 or so clones; 85% to 90% were seen once. Material for sequencing was peripheral blood. Every receptor here comes from a man aged 55-75 years with acute or convalescent COVID-19.

V is TRBV28 and J is TRBJ1-1; 7 nucleotides match TRBD1. Germline CDR1 is MDHEN and CDR2 is SYDVKM. The CDR3 covers 16 residues. Trimming took 5 bases from V and 3 from J; bases not matched to a gene: 12. The CDR3 DNA is TGTGCCAGCAGTCTTCCGGGACAGAGCGACCACACTGAAGCTTTCTTT. Its protein is CASSLPGQSDHTEAFF.

The J gene is TRBJ2-3, the V gene TRBV9, with 12 nucleotides matching TRBD1. V gave up 3 bases and J gave up 6 bases; unmatched junction bases: 8. CDR1 is SGDLS, CDR2 YYNGEE, per germline. This CDR3 spans 16 amino acids. The CDR3, as DNA: TGTGCCAGCAGCGCCCCCGGGACAGGGGGCTTGGATACGCAGTATTTT. Protein: CASSAPGTGGLDTQYF.

V usage is TRBV29-1 and J usage is TRBJ2-7, with 10 bases that match TRBD1. Germline assignment: CDR1 SQVTM and CDR2 ANQGSEA. The CDR3 has 12 residues. The junction had 2 bases not matched to a gene; V was cut back by 3 bases and J by 6 bases. This chain's CDR3 is CSVEGQGLEQYF. CDR3 DNA: TGCAGCGTTGAGGGACAGGGGCTCGAGCAGTACTTC.

The chain links TRBV5-1 to TRBJ2-3; possible D gene TRBD2, 6 bases. The germline CDR1 and CDR2 sequences are SGHRS and YFSETQ. V lost 4 bases and J 3 bases, leaving 15 bases between the germline ends. CDR3 length equals 15 residues. CDR3 DNA: TGCGCCAGCAGCCCTGGGAGGCTTAGGACAGATACGCAGTATTTT. It codes for CASSPGRLRTDTQYF.

V usage is TRBV27 and J usage is TRBJ2-1, with TRBD2 matching over 7 bases. CDR3 length equals 14 residues. V was pared by 7 bases and J by 6 bases, with 9 bases of the junction left unmatched. CDR1 is MNHEY, CDR2 SMNVEV, per germline (reference sequence). The CDR3 bases are TGTGCCAGCAACGAGCGGGACTCCATCAATGAGCAGTTCTTC. This translates into CASNERDSINEQFF.

The rearrangement uses TRBV27 and TRBJ2-7; TRBD1 might be the D (5 bases). The germline CDR1 and CDR2 sequences are MNHEY and SMNVEV (reference sequence). This CDR3 comprises 14 residues. V was cut by 4 bases and J by 1 base, with 11 bases left in between. The CDR3 reads CASSWGGPSYEQYF. CDR3 sequence (DNA): TGTGCCAGCAGTTGGGGCGGCCCTTCCTACGAGCAGTACTTC.

The chain combines TRBV7-2 with TRBJ1-2; D not certain. With 2 bases removed from V and 0 bases from J, the gap between germline ends came to 13 bases. The CDR3 length is 16 residues. The V gene's germline CDR1 is SGHTA and CDR2 FQGNSA. The CDR3 is CASSLFRTEANYGYTF. The CDR3 DNA follows: TGTGCCAGCAGCTTATTCCGGACTGAAGCTAACTATGGCTACACCTTC.

This sequence joins TRBV11-2 and TRBJ1-1; 8 bases are a match to TRBD1. The CDR3 has 18 amino acids. V shed 5 bases and J 0 bases; nucleotides not matched to a gene: 14. The germline V gene encodes CDR1 SGHAT and CDR2 FQNNGV. The CDR3 nucleotides read TGTGCCAGCAGCCACACCCGGGACAGGAGCCCTCTGAACACTGAAGCTTTCTTT. Protein: CASSHTRDRSPLNTEAFF.

The rearrangement links TRBV7-2 to TRBJ1-4; 7 nucleotides match TRBD1. Germline V gene lookup returns CDR1 SGHTA and CDR2 FQGNSA. The CDR3 is 15 amino acids. The trim removed 5 bases at V and 3 bases at J, leaving 6 bases unmatched. The CDR3 DNA is TGTGCCAGCAGCCATGCCCAGGGGGCTAATGAAAAACTGTTTTTT. Translation: CASSHAQGANEKLFF.

This clone occurred a few times. As DNA, the CDR3 is TGTGCCACCGGGGGGTCGGGAATGAACACTGAAGCTTTCTTT. This translates into CATGGSGMNTEAFF. The J gene is TRBJ1-1, the V gene TRBV24-1; a weak D match, TRBD1 (5 bases). Trimming removed 9 bases at V and 0 bases at J, with 13 bases between. Germline CDR1 is KGHDR and CDR2 is SFDVKD. CDR3 length: 14 residues.

V and J are TRBV5-6 and TRBJ2-1, with 12 bases fitting TRBD2. Per the germline V gene, CDR1 is SGHDT and CDR2 is YYEEEE. This CDR3 is built from 17 residues. V lost 3 bases and J lost 2; bases outside the gene matches: 6. CDR3 nucleotide sequence: TGTGCCAGCAGCTACGGACTAGCGGGGCGCACCTACAATGAGCAGTTCTTC. Residues: CASSYGLAGRTYNEQFF.

The chain employs TRBV12-3 or TRBV12-4 and TRBJ1-5; perhaps TRBD1 as D (5 bases). V was trimmed by 5 bases and J by 4 bases, leaving 9 bases between them. CDR3 size: 13 residues. The CDR3 DNA sequence: TGTGCCAGCAGTCCGACAGCTAATCAGCCCCAGCATTTT. Amino acids: CASSPTANQPQHF.

This clone was seen only a few times. The rearrangement links TRBV11-3 to TRBJ2-1, with D possibly matching TRBD2 (6 bases). V shed 1 base and J shed 2 bases, with 15 bases lying between them. This CDR3 has 17 residues. CDR1 is SGHNT, CDR2 YENEEA, per germline. The CDR3 nucleotides are TGTGCCAGCAGCTTAGGTCCGGGAGATCCCACCTACAATGAGCAGTTCTTC. Amino acids: CASSLGPGDPTYNEQFF.

The rearrangement joins TRBV9 to TRBJ1-2; 8 nucleotides match TRBD1. The CDR3 length is 15 residues. The V segment lost 3 bases and the J segment 3 bases; nucleotides outside the gene matches: 7. Germline CDR1 is SGDLS and CDR2 is YYNGEE. Here the CDR3 DNA reads TGTGCCAGCAGCGACGGACAGGGTCGGGACTATGGCTACACCTTC. It yields the protein CASSDGQGRDYGYTF.

The rearrangement uses TRBV9 and TRBJ2-7; a weak D match, TRBD1 (5 bases). V gave up 0 bases and J gave up 6 bases, with 13 bases separating them. In germline, CDR1 is SGDLS, CDR2 YYNGEE. The CDR3 sequence is 14 residues long. CDR3 amino acids: CASSVGGSSREQYF. CDR3 nucleotides: TGTGCCAGCAGCGTAGGGGGCTCGTCCCGCGAGCAGTACTTC.

V gene TRBV6-2 or TRBV6-3 combines with J gene TRBJ1-4, with 10 nucleotides matching TRBD1. The length of the CDR3 is 16 residues. The ends lost 6 bases at V and 8 bases at J; junction bases unmatched: 12. CDR1 is MNHEY and CDR2 is SVGEGT in the germline V gene. CDR3: CASSASRTGGEEKLFF. CDR3 nucleotides: TGTGCCAGCAGCGCCTCTCGGACAGGGGGTGAGGAAAAACTGTTTTTT.

The chain uses TRBV30 and TRBJ1-1; D might be TRBD1 (6 bases). Looked up from germline, CDR1 is GTSNPN and CDR2 is SVGIG (reference sequence). This CDR3 comprises 13 residues. V was shortened by 3 bases and J by 2 bases, with 10 bases between the two germline ends. This chain's CDR3 is CAWRLQGNTEAFF. The CDR3 nucleotides are TGTGCCTGGAGGCTACAGGGAAACACTGAAGCTTTCTTT. The whole variable domain, remainder taken from reference TRBV30 and TRBJ1-1, is SQTIHQWPATLVQPVGSPLSLECTVEGTSNPNLYWYRQAAGRGLQLLFYSVGIGQISSEVPQNLSASRPQDRQFILSSKKLLLSDSGFYLCAWRLQGNTEAFFGQGTRLTVV.

The J gene is TRBJ2-7, the V gene TRBV3-1 (or the pseudogene TRBV3-2), with 10 bases aligning to TRBD2. The trim removed 3 bases at V and 6 bases at J, leaving 8 bases unmatched. CDR1 LGHDT and CDR2 YNNKEL come from the germline V gene (reference sequence). The CDR3 has 15 residues. The CDR3 bases are TGTGCCAGCAGCCAGACTAGGACTAGCGGTACCGAGCAGTACTTC. Residues: CASSQTRTSGTEQYF.

This chain links TRBV6-5 with TRBJ2-2, with 8 bases that match TRBD1. The CDR3 contains 15 residues. The V gene end was trimmed by 4 bases and the J gene end by 6 bases; junction bases not matched to a gene: 7. Per germline, CDR1 MNHEY and CDR2 SVGAGI. The CDR3 protein is CASSSAPGGSGELFF. CDR3 in DNA: TGTGCCAGCAGTTCCGCACCAGGGGGCTCCGGGGAGCTGTTTTTT.

A note on this clone: One end of the junction is discordant with germline, which a read error may explain. The V gene is TRBV28, the J gene TRBJ2-7; 7 bases agree with TRBD1. Germline lookup yields CDR1 MDHEN and CDR2 SYDVKM. This CDR3 comprises 14 residues. CDR3 in amino acids: CASSFEAVVQGFNF. In DNA form, the CDR3 reads TGTGCCAGCAGTTTTGAGGCGGTGGTACAGGGGTTTAACTTC.

The chain uses TRBV18 and TRBJ2-1; 9 bases align to TRBD2. Germline loops: CDR1 KGHSH, CDR2 LQKENI. V gave up 1 base and J gave up 6 bases; unmatched junction bases: 13. This CDR3 comprises 18 residues. For the CDR3, the DNA is TGTGCCAGCTCACCACTTCTTGCGGGAGGGCCTTGGTTCAATGAGCAGTTCTTC. This sequence encodes CASSPLLAGGPWFNEQFF.

The chain links TRBV7-3 to TRBJ2-1; the match to TRBD2 covers 13 bases. Germline trimming cut 5 bases from V and 8 bases from J; bases unmatched to any gene: 6. This CDR3 is 15 amino acids long. Per the germline V gene, CDR1 is SGHTA and CDR2 is FQGTGA. In nucleotides, the CDR3 is TGTGCCAGCAGCCCCACTAGCGGGAGGGCGGATGAGCAGTTCTTC. The encoded protein is CASSPTSGRADEQFF. Supplemented by reference TRBV7-3 and TRBJ2-1, the full variable domain reads GAGVSQTPSNKVTEKGKYVELRCDPISGHTALYWYRQSLGQGPEFLIYFQGTGAADDSGLPNDRFFAVRPEGSVSTLKIQRTERGDSAVYLCASSPTSGRADEQFFGPGTRLTVL.

The chain recombines TRBV24-1 with TRBJ1-5; D is ambiguous. V lost 3 bases to trimming and J lost 3 bases, with 8 bases between them. This CDR3 is built from 14 residues. Germline CDR1 KGHDR, CDR2 SFDVKD. This CDR3 is CATSDPPYNQPQHF. DNA of the CDR3: TGTGCCACCAGTGATCCCCCTTACAATCAGCCCCAGCATTTT.

The rearrangement uses TRBV15 and TRBJ1-1; tentatively, D is TRBD1 (5 bases). Germline V CDR1 and CDR2: LNHNV, YYDKDF (reference sequence). V was pared by 1 base and J by 5 bases, with 11 bases between. The length of the CDR3 is 14 residues. DNA of the CDR3: TGTGCCACCAGCAGAGGGGACTGGGATACTGAAGCTTTCTTT. Translated, it gives CATSRGDWDTEAFF. The full variable domain, in which reference TRBV15 and TRBJ1-1 provide the parts outside the CDR3, is DAMVIQNPRYQVTQFGKPVTLSCSQTLNHNVMYWYQQKSSQAPKLLFHYYDKDFNNEADTPDNFQSRRPNTSFCFLDIRSPGLGDTAMYLCATSRGDWDTEAFFGQGTRLTVV.